This is a list of T cell receptor beta chains from one sample in a study of blood T cell repertoires in COVID-19. TCRdb keeps only in-frame clones here, not all; method: immunoSEQ multiplex PCR. Found here are 150,000 to 200,000 clones, 79% of them singletons; the top ten hold approximately 5.9%. Material: peripheral blood. Source of these receptors: a woman between 40 and 50 years old with COVID-19, enrolled during active disease. CDR3s include the opening cysteine and the closing phenylalanine or tryptophan. A D gene is named only where the DNA matches it firmly. Only some rows state a clone size, as once, few, many or a class for expanded clones.

abundance	d_gene	v_gene	j_gene	CDR3aa	CDR3nt
few	-	TRBV5-4	TRBJ1-5	CASSSGQGQPQHF	TGTGCCAGCAGCTCGGGGCAGGGGCAGCCCCAGCATTTT
-	TRBD2	TRBV2	TRBJ2-7	CASKRTSGPSEQYF	TGTGCCAGCAAAAGGACTAGCGGACCCTCCGAGCAGTACTTC
-	TRBD2	TRBV11-3	TRBJ2-5	CASSPGGGGTMETQYF	TGTGCCAGCAGCCCGGGGGGCGGGGGGACCATGGAGACCCAGTACTTC
-	TRBD1	TRBV5-4	TRBJ1-3	CASSLAGQGTGNTIYF	TGTGCCAGCAGCTTGGCAGGACAGGGAACTGGAAACACCATATATTTT
-	-	TRBV27	TRBJ1-1	CARIGQSAFF	TGTGCCAGGATCGGACAGAGCGCTTTCTTT
-	TRBD2	TRBV6-6	TRBJ2-7	CASSYSTSGSYEQYF	TGTGCCAGCAGTTACTCGACTAGCGGTTCCTACGAGCAGTACTTC
-	TRBD1	TRBV29-1	TRBJ1-1	CSVRTGQGGNAFF	TGCAGCGTGAGGACCGGACAGGGAGGAAATGCTTTCTTT
-	TRBD1	TRBV5-1	TRBJ2-6	CASSDGQGASGANVLTF	TGCGCCAGCAGCGATGGACAGGGGGCGTCTGGGGCCAACGTCCTGACTTTC
-	TRBD1	TRBV7-2	TRBJ2-2	CASSYDRGAPNTGELFF	TGTGCCAGCAGCTACGACAGGGGTGCTCCAAACACCGGGGAGCTGTTTTTT
-	-	TRBV29-1	TRBJ1-1	CSVVPPSTGRNTEAFF	TGCAGCGTTGTACCCCCCTCGACAGGTAGGAACACTGAAGCTTTCTTT
-	-	TRBV5-1	TRBJ1-2	CASSLLEPSYGYTF	TGCGCCAGCAGCTTGCTAGAACCCTCCTATGGCTACACCTTC
-	-	TRBV27	TRBJ1-2	CASSYAGRRAYGYTF	TGTGCCAGCAGTTACGCGGGGAGACGGGCCTATGGCTACACCTTC
once	-	TRBV3-1/TRBV3-2	TRBJ1-2	CASFSLRGRGLATEFFF	TGTGCCAGTTTTTCTCTTAGGGGGAGAGGGCTCGCGACGGAGTTCTTCTTC
-	TRBD2	TRBV2	TRBJ2-3	CASSEADLAGGPHTQYF	TGTGCCAGCAGTGAAGCGGACTTGGCGGGGGGGCCACATACGCAGTATTTT
-	-	TRBV14	TRBJ2-2	CASSQVSVTGELFF	TGTGCCAGCAGCCAAGTGTCAGTCACCGGGGAGCTGTTTTTT
-	-	TRBV5-1	TRBJ2-5	CASSSQETQYF	TGCGCCAGCAGCTCGCAAGAGACCCAGTACTTC
-	TRBD1	TRBV12-5	TRBJ2-2	CASGLDRGLSGELFF	TGTGCTAGTGGTCTGGACAGGGGATTGTCCGGGGAGCTGTTTTTT
-	-	TRBV30	TRBJ2-1	CAWSAGREFGLEFF	TGTGCCTGGAGTGCGGGTAGGGAGTTTGGCTTGGAGTTCTTC
-	-	TRBV19	TRBJ2-5	CASSSTRQETQYF	TGTGCCAGTAGTTCTACTCGACAAGAGACCCAGTACTTC
few	-	TRBV12-3/TRBV12-4	TRBJ1-3	CASGLSLAIYF	TGTGCCAGCGGCCTGAGTCTAGCCATATATTTT
-	TRBD1	TRBV3-1/TRBV3-2	TRBJ1-1	CASTGAHRGSGAFF	TGTGCCAGCACCGGTGCCCACAGGGGCTCTGGGGCTTTCTTT
-	-	TRBV5-5	TRBJ2-2	CASSFGQGRNTGELFF	TGTGCCAGCAGCTTCGGCCAGGGCAGGAACACCGGGGAGCTGTTTTTT
-	TRBD1	TRBV5-1	TRBJ2-3	CASSRGGLTPTDTQYF	TGCGCCAGCAGCCGAGGGGGCCTCACTCCCACAGATACGCAGTATTTT
few	TRBD2	TRBV5-4	TRBJ2-7	CASSAGLAGVAEQYF	TGTGCCAGCAGCGCGGGACTAGCGGGAGTAGCAGAGCAGTACTTC
-	-	TRBV30	TRBJ1-5	CAWSVGSSGNQPQHF	TGTGCCTGGAGTGTAGGGAGTTCGGGGAATCAGCCCCAGCATTTT
-	TRBD2	TRBV6-5	TRBJ2-7	CASSQRLAGAGEQYF	TGTGCCAGCAGTCAGCGACTAGCGGGGGCCGGCGAGCAGTACTTC
-	TRBD2	TRBV4-3	TRBJ2-4	CASSQDRGGLDIQYF	TGCGCCAGCAGCCAAGATCGGGGGGGCCTGGACATTCAGTACTTC
few	-	TRBV12-3/TRBV12-4	TRBJ1-1	CASSWAGGIEAFF	TGTGCCAGCAGTTGGGCCGGGGGGATTGAAGCTTTCTTT
-	-	TRBV19	TRBJ1-1	CASSIQQGNTEAFF	TGTGCCAGTAGTATTCAACAGGGGAACACTGAAGCTTTCTTT
-	TRBD1	TRBV5-1	TRBJ2-3	CASSPGQGVTDTQYF	TGCGCCAGCAGCCCGGGACAGGGGGTCACAGATACGCAGTATTTT
-	-	TRBV9	TRBJ2-7	CASSVGPGGPLNEQYF	TGTGCCAGCAGCGTAGGTCCCGGGGGGCCTCTGAACGAGCAGTACTTC
few	-	TRBV7-8	TRBJ2-7	CASSFLSYGSSYEQYF	TGTGCCAGCAGCTTCCTTAGTTATGGGAGCTCCTACGAGCAGTACTTC
-	-	TRBV30	TRBJ1-1	CAWSAPGEAFF	TGTGCCTGGAGTGCACCCGGGGAAGCTTTCTTT
-	TRBD2	TRBV5-1	TRBJ2-3	CASSLARTSGGRTDTQYF	TGCGCCAGCAGCTTGGCTAGGACTAGCGGGGGACGCACAGATACGCAGTATTTT
many	TRBD1	TRBV24-1	TRBJ2-7	CATSSQDRFYEQYF	TGTGCCACCAGCTCCCAGGACAGGTTCTACGAGCAGTACTTC
once	-	TRBV14	TRBJ2-7	CASSQVLGGEQYF	TGTGCCAGCAGCCAAGTTTTGGGGGGAGAGCAGTACTTC
-	TRBD2	TRBV9	TRBJ2-2	CASSVGTSGSQGELFF	TGTGCCAGCAGCGTGGGGACTAGCGGGTCTCAAGGGGAGCTGTTTTTT
many	-	TRBV11-2	TRBJ1-6	CASSAQVNSPLHF	TGTGCCAGCAGCGCACAAGTCAATTCACCCCTCCACTTT
-	TRBD2	TRBV6-5	TRBJ2-7	CASSYGTSGGAYEQYF	TGTGCCAGCAGTTACGGGACTAGCGGGGGGGCCTACGAGCAGTACTTC
-	TRBD1	TRBV6-6	TRBJ1-5	CASSIRDRGVPQHF	TGTGCCAGCAGTATCCGGGACAGGGGAGTGCCCCAGCATTTT
once	-	TRBV20-1	TRBJ2-7	CSASGILRTGDSYEQYF	TGCAGTGCTAGTGGCATACTTAGGACTGGGGATTCCTACGAGCAGTACTTC
-	-	TRBV4-1	TRBJ2-1	CASSRTTGADYNEQFF	TGCGCCAGCAGCCGGACTACAGGGGCTGACTACAATGAGCAGTTCTTC
-	-	TRBV7-9	TRBJ1-1	CARNPGPNTEAFF	TGTGCCAGGAATCCGGGTCCGAACACTGAAGCTTTCTTT
once	-	TRBV19	TRBJ2-5	CASQNGQGRQETQYF	TGTGCCAGTCAAAACGGTCAGGGCAGACAAGAGACCCAGTACTTC
-	TRBD1	TRBV5-4	TRBJ1-2	CASSLAFGQGGGYRGYTF	TGTGCCAGCAGCTTGGCCTTTGGTCAGGGGGGAGGCTATCGAGGCTACACCTTC
-	-	TRBV7-9	TRBJ2-1	CASQANYNEQFF	TGTGCCTCTCAGGCGAATTACAATGAGCAGTTCTTC
-	-	TRBV15	TRBJ1-2	CATSLSTGFDGYTF	TGTGCCACCAGCCTTTCTACAGGATTCGATGGCTACACCTTC
-	-	TRBV6-2/TRBV6-3	TRBJ1-5	CASSYGGTNQPQHF	TGTGCCAGCAGTTACGGAGGGACTAATCAGCCCCAGCATTTT
-	-	TRBV21-1	TRBJ1-2	CASSKGVLTGGRDYGYTF	TGTGCCAGCAGCAAAGGGGTTTTGACAGGGGGCCGGGACTATGGCTACACCTTC
few	TRBD1	TRBV5-1	TRBJ1-1	CASSWGQSNTEAFF	TGCGCCAGCAGCTGGGGACAGTCGAACACTGAAGCTTTCTTT
-	TRBD1	TRBV2	TRBJ1-1	CASRTGASTEAFF	TGTGCCAGCCGGACAGGGGCGAGCACTGAAGCTTTCTTT
-	TRBD2	TRBV5-1	TRBJ2-1	CASSLVPFSGGADEQFF	TGCGCCAGCAGCTTGGTTCCCTTTAGCGGGGGGGCCGATGAGCAGTTCTTC
once	-	TRBV5-4	TRBJ2-1	CASSLMSSYNEQFF	TGTGCCAGCAGCCTGATGAGCTCCTACAATGAGCAGTTCTTC
-	TRBD2	TRBV3-1/TRBV3-2	TRBJ2-5	CASSQTGGPLGETQYF	TGTGCCAGCAGCCAAACGGGGGGGCCCCTAGGGGAGACCCAGTACTTC
-	TRBD1	TRBV6-5	TRBJ2-2	CASTSGQGYTGELFF	TGTGCCAGCACTTCCGGACAGGGCTACACCGGGGAGCTGTTTTTT
once	TRBD1	TRBV12-3/TRBV12-4	TRBJ1-1	CASRRGQGLEAFF	TGTGCCAGCAGGCGCGGACAGGGGCTAGAAGCTTTCTTT
few	-	TRBV4-3	TRBJ1-5	CASSQDYSSNQPQHF	TGCGCCAGCAGCCAAGACTACAGCAGCAATCAGCCCCAGCATTTT
-	-	TRBV12-3/TRBV12-4	TRBJ1-4	CASSSRGFEKLFF	TGTGCCAGCAGCTCACGCGGTTTTGAAAAACTGTTTTTT
-	-	TRBV6-5	TRBJ2-7	CASSYGQGNTYEQYF	TGTGCCAGCAGTTATGGCCAGGGTAACACCTACGAGCAGTACTTC